The rows below give T cell receptor beta chains drawn from one sample of a study of early T cells in non-severe SARS-CoV-2 infection. TCRdb fed the 5' RACE reads into MiXCR, producing one record per CDR3 protein. The data contain 25,000 to 30,000 distinct CDR3 sequences, 5% to 5.5% of them singletons. Sequenced sample: whole blood. Receptors originate from an adult who was a healthcare worker with PCR-confirmed SARS-CoV-2 infection or an uninfected control (not recorded which). Both conserved end residues are part of each CDR3. The order of the fields is CDR3 DNA, CDR3 protein, V gene, D gene, clone size, J gene. A D gene is named only where the DNA matches it firmly. A clone size is listed for some rows: how often the clone was seen (once, few, many), or a class if it is expanded.

DNA: TGTGCCAGCAGTTACAGGGGAGGCACGCAGTATTTT
CDR3: CASSYRGGTQYF
V: TRBV6-2/TRBV6-3
D: -
size: -
J: TRBJ2-3

DNA: TGTGCCAGTAGCCAAGGAACTAGCGGGGGCTACGAGCAGTACTTC
CDR3: CASSQGTSGGYEQYF
V: TRBV4-2
D: TRBD2
size: -
J: TRBJ2-7

DNA: TGTGCCAGCAGCGTAGATGACGGAGGACCCTACGAGCAGTACTTC
CDR3: CASSVDDGGPYEQYF
V: TRBV9
D: -
size: few
J: TRBJ2-7

DNA: TGTGCCAGCAGCTTACGCCGGGACGGACGATCAGCCCAGCATTTT
CDR3: CASSLRRDGRSAQHF
V: TRBV7-2
D: -
size: -
J: TRBJ1-5

DNA: TGTGCCAGCAGCGGTGACAGGGAGGTAAATCAGCCCCAGCATTTT
CDR3: CASSGDREVNQPQHF
V: TRBV7-8
D: TRBD1
size: many
J: TRBJ1-5

DNA: TGTGCCAGCAGTTCCATGAGCTCCTACAATGAGCAGTTCTTC
CDR3: CASSSMSSYNEQFF
V: TRBV2
D: -
size: many
J: TRBJ2-1

DNA: TGCAGTGCTAGAGATGGCCAACAGGGGGTTACTGAAGCTTTCTTT
CDR3: CSARDGQQGVTEAFF
V: TRBV20-1
D: TRBD1
size: medium-sized
J: TRBJ1-1

DNA: TGTGCCAGTAGTATATTGCGCGGGGCTAACACAGATACGCAGTATTTT
CDR3: CASSILRGANTDTQYF
V: TRBV19
D: -
size: -
J: TRBJ2-3

DNA: TGCAGTTCCCAGTATCCAACAGGAAACAATGAGCAGTTCTTC
CDR3: CSSQYPTGNNEQFF
V: TRBV20-1
D: -
size: many
J: TRBJ2-1

DNA: TGTGCCAGCAGTTTGTGGGGGGGCTCCTACAATGAGCAGTTCTTC
CDR3: CASSLWGGSYNEQFF
V: TRBV12-3/TRBV12-4
D: TRBD2
size: many
J: TRBJ2-1

DNA: TGTGCCAGCAGCTTCGAGGCCCTCCACTTT
CDR3: CASSFEALHF
V: TRBV7-9
D: -
size: many
J: TRBJ1-6

DNA: TGTGCCATCAGAGGGACTAGCGGGAGGACGGGCAATGAGCAGTTCTTC
CDR3: CAIRGTSGRTGNEQFF
V: TRBV10-3
D: TRBD2
size: many
J: TRBJ2-1

DNA: TGCAGCGTTGAAGAAGGACAGGAAAACATTCAGTACTTC
CDR3: CSVEEGQENIQYF
V: TRBV29-1
D: TRBD1
size: few
J: TRBJ2-4

DNA: TGTGCCAGCAGCACAACAGGGAGCGGGGCCAACGTCCTGACTTTC
CDR3: CASSTTGSGANVLTF
V: TRBV7-2
D: -
size: few
J: TRBJ2-6

DNA: TGCGCCAGCAGCTTGTTTGGAGGGCTGAACACTGAAGCTTTCTTT
CDR3: CASSLFGGLNTEAFF
V: TRBV5-1
D: -
size: many
J: TRBJ1-1

DNA: TGCGCCAGCAGCTTATCCCAAGAGACCCAGTACTTC
CDR3: CASSLSQETQYF
V: TRBV5-1
D: -
size: many
J: TRBJ2-5

DNA: TGCGCCAGCAGCCGGACAGTGACGGCCGGGGAGCTGTTTTTT
CDR3: CASSRTVTAGELFF
V: TRBV4-3
D: -
size: many
J: TRBJ2-2

DNA: TGCAGCGTCCCCGTGGGGATTTATGGCTACACCTTC
CDR3: CSVPVGIYGYTF
V: TRBV29-1
D: -
size: many
J: TRBJ1-2

DNA: TGCAGTGCTAGAGATCACCGGGGTTCCCACGAGCAGTACTTC
CDR3: CSARDHRGSHEQYF
V: TRBV20-1
D: -
size: many
J: TRBJ2-7

DNA: TGTGCCACCGGTAGCGGGGGGTTTTACAATGAGCAGTTCTTC
CDR3: CATGSGGFYNEQFF
V: TRBV15
D: TRBD2
size: -
J: TRBJ2-1

DNA: TGTGCCAGCAGCTTAGCGGGATCGACAGGGACTAACACAGATACGCAGTATTTT
CDR3: CASSLAGSTGTNTDTQYF
V: TRBV7-9
D: -
size: -
J: TRBJ2-3

DNA: TGTGCCAGTAGCCACGGACAGGGAAGAAATGGCTACACCTTC
CDR3: CASSHGQGRNGYTF
V: TRBV19
D: TRBD1
size: many
J: TRBJ1-2

DNA: TGTGCCAGCAGTTACGGCATACTCAACTATGGCTACACCTTC
CDR3: CASSYGILNYGYTF
V: TRBV6-6
D: -
size: few
J: TRBJ1-2

DNA: TGCGCCAGCAGCTTGGAAAGCACAGATACGCAGTATTTT
CDR3: CASSLESTDTQYF
V: TRBV5-1
D: -
size: -
J: TRBJ2-3

DNA: TGCGCCAGCAGGGATAACACCGGGGAGCTGTTTTTT
CDR3: CASRDNTGELFF
V: TRBV10-1
D: -
size: many
J: TRBJ2-2

DNA: TGCGCCAGCAGCCAAGAGAGACAGCTCTTCGACGGCACAGATACGCAGTATTTT
CDR3: CASSQERQLFDGTDTQYF
V: TRBV4-3
D: -
size: many
J: TRBJ2-3

DNA: TGTGCCAGCAGCCGTACAGGGGACCGATACAATGAGCAGTTCTTC
CDR3: CASSRTGDRYNEQFF
V: TRBV11-2
D: TRBD1
size: many
J: TRBJ2-1

DNA: TGTGCCAGCAGTGAAGGAACGTGGGAGGGGACACCCCTCCACTTT
CDR3: CASSEGTWEGTPLHF
V: TRBV6-1
D: -
size: -
J: TRBJ1-6

DNA: TGTGCCAGTAAGTTAGACAGGGGCTCCTACAATGAGCAGTTCTTC
CDR3: CASKLDRGSYNEQFF
V: TRBV19
D: TRBD1
size: -
J: TRBJ2-1

DNA: TGTGCCAGCAGCTTGGAGTGGGGGCGGGACACTGAAGCTTTCTTT
CDR3: CASSLEWGRDTEAFF
V: TRBV7-2
D: -
size: many
J: TRBJ1-1

DNA: TGCAGCACTGGGAAGGGGACAGGGGGCGGTAAGACCTCCAATGAGCAGTTCTTC
CDR3: CSTGKGTGGGKTSNEQFF
V: TRBV29-1
D: TRBD1
size: few
J: TRBJ2-1

DNA: TGTGCCAGCAGCTTAGCTAGCGGGGCCCCACAAGAGACCCAGTACTTC
CDR3: CASSLASGAPQETQYF
V: TRBV7-9
D: TRBD2
size: many
J: TRBJ2-5

DNA: TGTGCCAGCAGTTATTCTGGACTAGCGGGAGGGCGGAATTGGAATGAGCAGTTCTTC
CDR3: CASSYSGLAGGRNWNEQFF
V: TRBV12-3/TRBV12-4
D: TRBD2
size: -
J: TRBJ2-1

DNA: TGCAGCGGCCTCAGGGGCCCTGAAGCTTTCTTT
CDR3: CSGLRGPEAFF
V: TRBV29-1
D: -
size: few
J: TRBJ1-1

DNA: TGTGCCAGCTCACCGAAACAGGGCTTCTACGAGCAGTACTTC
CDR3: CASSPKQGFYEQYF
V: TRBV18
D: -
size: -
J: TRBJ2-7

DNA: TGTGCCAGCACCCCAGGCGGGGGGCGAGATTTCCGCCAAGAGACCCAGTACTTC
CDR3: CASTPGGGRDFRQETQYF
V: TRBV12-3/TRBV12-4
D: TRBD2
size: -
J: TRBJ2-5

DNA: TGTGCCAGCAGCTCGCTCCCCCCAGGGCATGGCTACACCTTC
CDR3: CASSSLPPGHGYTF
V: TRBV7-8
D: -
size: -
J: TRBJ1-2

DNA: TGTGCCAGCAGCTTAGGTCCCGGGACAGGGTTAGAAGTTTCACCCCTCCACTTT
CDR3: CASSLGPGTGLEVSPLHF
V: TRBV13
D: TRBD1
size: few
J: TRBJ1-6

DNA: TGTGCCAGCAGTTTGGATGGAGAGACCCAGTACTTC
CDR3: CASSLDGETQYF
V: TRBV12-3/TRBV12-4
D: -
size: many
J: TRBJ2-5

DNA: TGTGCCAGCAGCTTAGGGGACACCCTCGGTGGGACTGAAGCTTTCTTT
CDR3: CASSLGDTLGGTEAFF
V: TRBV7-9
D: -
size: -
J: TRBJ1-1

DNA: TGTGCCAGCAGCTTAGGTCGAGGAGGGGGTGGTGAAAAACTGTTTTTT
CDR3: CASSLGRGGGGEKLFF
V: TRBV7-2
D: -
size: -
J: TRBJ1-4

DNA: TGTGCCAGCAGGGGGATCACTGGGGCCAACGTCCTGACTTTC
CDR3: CASRGITGANVLTF
V: TRBV6-1
D: -
size: many
J: TRBJ2-6

DNA: TGTGCCAGCAGCGAGGACCCAACTAATGAAAAACTGTTTTTT
CDR3: CASSEDPTNEKLFF
V: TRBV7-6
D: -
size: few
J: TRBJ1-4

DNA: TGTGCCAGCAGGGAGAGCGCAAGCTCCTACAATGAGCAGTTCTTC
CDR3: CASRESASSYNEQFF
V: TRBV2
D: -
size: many
J: TRBJ2-1

DNA: TGTGCCAGCAGTTGGGTAGCGGGAGATACGCAGTATTTT
CDR3: CASSWVAGDTQYF
V: TRBV27
D: TRBD2
size: many
J: TRBJ2-3

DNA: TGTGCCAGCAGTTACCCAGCGGGAGATGCAAATGAGCAGTTCTTC
CDR3: CASSYPAGDANEQFF
V: TRBV6-6
D: TRBD2
size: -
J: TRBJ2-1

DNA: TGTGCCAGCAGTGCCAACAGGGATAATTCACCCCTCCACTTT
CDR3: CASSANRDNSPLHF
V: TRBV6-1
D: -
size: many
J: TRBJ1-6

DNA: TGTGCCAGCAGTTTTGGGGACAGGGCCTACGAGCAGTACTTC
CDR3: CASSFGDRAYEQYF
V: TRBV28
D: TRBD1
size: many
J: TRBJ2-7

DNA: TGTGCCAGCAGCTTAGGGATAAGCTCCTACAATGAGCAGTTCTTC
CDR3: CASSLGISSYNEQFF
V: TRBV28
D: -
size: medium-sized
J: TRBJ2-1

DNA: TGCGCCAGCAGCCCCGGGACAGGTTACAATGAGCAGTTCTTC
CDR3: CASSPGTGYNEQFF
V: TRBV5-1
D: TRBD1
size: medium-sized
J: TRBJ2-1